This T cell receptor beta chain was identified during a study of CD8 T cells in ankylosing spondylitis. TCRdb processed the 5' RACE reads anew with MiXCR; each CDR3 protein has one entry. Of 250,000 to 350,000 distinct CDR3 sequences listed, around 20% are singletons. The receptor's source is a female donor with ankylosing spondylitis or in good health (not recorded which). Sequencing input: blood, either unsorted or a sorted T cell fraction (not recorded which).

CDR3 sequence: CASTWDRNTGELFF. The CDR3 DNA reads TGTGCCAGCACGTGGGACAGGAACACCGGGGAGCTGTTTTTT. The chain uses TRBV18 and TRBJ2-2; 7 positions match TRBD1. The CDR3 sequence is 14 residues long. The V and J ends lost 8 bases and 1 base, in that order; junction bases with no gene match: 4. In germline, CDR1 is KGHSH, CDR2 LQKENI.